The clone carrying this T cell receptor (beta chain) has only a few counts. Its antigen is unidentified. The data are from a study of response to subunit inactivated influenza vaccine. Study-wide points: Each seasonal influenza vaccination recruits few new T cells, the authors suggested.

TCRdb used MiXCR to reprocess the RT-PCR reads, holding one entry per CDR3 protein. The table has roughly 620,000 distinct CDR3 sequences, about 11% seen once. Germline CDR1 is ENHRY and CDR2 is SYGVKD. Trimming removed 0 bases from V and 1 base from J, with 6 bases in between. This CDR3 region has 14 residues. The same data also contributed to another study, on T cells expressing NK-cell markers. That report notes: TCR beta cDNA was generated via 5'RACE template switching incorporating UMIs. In the group of eight sequenced donors, seven were HCMV-seropositive and one was seronegative. Several experiments confined sorting to alpha-beta TCR T cells with an anti-gamma-delta TCR antibody. The study found these clonotypes also leading the CD3+CD56-NKG2C+ fraction in several donors.

Material: PBMCs from blood, obtained on the day of vaccination. This rearrangement joins TRBV10-3 to TRBJ2-5; maybe TRBD2 (5 bases). This TCR derives from a man in his fifties who received an inactivated influenza vaccine. CDR3 sequence (DNA): TGTGCCATCAGTGAGTCGGCGGGCCAAGAGACCCAGTACTTC. This gives the protein CAISESAGQETQYF.